The source of this TCR beta chain is a study of cytomegalovirus exposure and HLA in healthy donors. The CDR3 length is 13 residues. CDR1 is LNHDA and CDR2 is SQIVND in the germline V gene (reference sequence). This PCR relied on a set of 60 Vbeta primers and 13 Jbeta primers. Repertoires were generated with immunoSEQ multiplex PCR, while TCRdb's copy carries only in-frame clones and drops some. The top ten clones hold less than 8% of a sample with 100,000 or so clones, about four fifths of them seen once. With respect to this clone: Mismatch with germline at one junction end may stem from a read error.

V usage is TRBV19 and J usage is TRBJ1-1; possibly TRBD1 for D (6 bases). Specimen: PBMCs. The clonotype originates from a man aged 25 to 40 in good health and CMV-seronegative. The CDR3, as DNA: TGTACCAGTAGTATTAGGACAGACTCTGAAGCTTTCTTT. Amino acids: CTSSIRTDSEAFF. Drawing the rest from reference TRBV19 and TRBJ1-1, the complete variable domain is DGGITQSPKYLFRKEGQNVTLSCEQNLNHDAMYWYRQDPGQGLRLIYYSQIVNDFQKGDIAEGYSVSREKKESFPLTVTSAQKNPTAFYLCTSSIRTDSEAFFGQGTRLTVV.